This entry features one T cell receptor beta chain sequence. The entry originates in a study of Ad26.COV2.S vaccination and SARS-CoV-2 variants. Sequencing was performed with immunoSEQ multiplex PCR; in TCRdb, only in-frame clones are kept and a portion is missing. There are under 95,000 clones in the sample; approximately 86% occur only once, and about 16% lies in the top ten. CDR1 and CDR2 (germline): SGHDT, YYEEEE. The length of the CDR3 is 15 residues. The V and J ends lost 1 base and 4 bases, in that order; junction bases with no gene match: 3. This specimen was peripheral blood, taken after recovery from COVID-19. This sequence joins TRBV5-6 and TRBJ2-1, with TRBD2 matching 9 bases. This TCR was sampled from a human donor who had recovered from COVID-19. The CDR3 region is CASSLRTSVYNEQFF. The CDR3 coding sequence is TGTGCCAGCAGCTTGCGGACTAGCGTATACAATGAGCAGTTCTTC.